One sample yielded the 23 T cell receptor beta chains listed below, sequenced in a study of T-cell reconstitution after alpha-beta-depleted transplantation in children. Unique molecular identifiers were built into the TCRbeta library. TCRdb itself ran the PCR reads through MiXCR, one entry per CDR3 protein. The repertoire has 260,000 or so distinct CDR3 sequences, about 12% of them found once; the top ten carry roughly 2.8%. The specimen was PBMCs from the stem cell graft donor, collected from the stem cell graft. The receptors here all came from a human donor who donated a stem cell graft to a child with acute lymphoblastic leukemia.

This clonotype has just one count. This may be a read error, as it is one base from a much larger clone. The chain links TRBV28 to TRBJ1-1; D remains unclear. V shed 10 bases and J shed 1 base, with 13 bases lying between them. This CDR3 comprises 13 residues. Germline CDR1 is MDHEN and CDR2 is SYDVKM. The CDR3 loop is CATQLPGNTEAFF. The CDR3 DNA is TGTGCCACCCAATTGCCAGGGAACACTGAAGCTTTCTTT.

The gene calls are TRBV18 and TRBJ2-1; no firm D call. There are 12 residues in the CDR3. Germline V gene data show CDR1 as KGHSH and CDR2 as LQKENI. V lost 3 bases and J lost 8, with 8 bases in between. CDR3 in amino acids: CASSPAGHEQFF. In DNA form, the CDR3 reads TGTGCCAGCTCACCCGCCGGCCATGAGCAGTTCTTC.

This clonotype was picked up many times. The chain couples TRBV28 to TRBJ2-7, with TRBD1 matching 8 bases. In germline, CDR1 is MDHEN, CDR2 SYDVKM. Trimming at V came to 8 bases and at J to 3 bases, leaving 9 bases not matched to a gene. The CDR3 consists of 14 residues. The CDR3 DNA follows: TGTGCCAGCGCCCTCTCAGGGGGCGGCTACGAGCAGTACTTC. Its translation is CASALSGGGYEQYF.

The chain couples TRBV4-3 to TRBJ2-5; 7 bases match TRBD1. V gave up 1 base and J gave up 4 bases; unmatched junction bases: 6. Looked up from germline, CDR1 is LGHNA and CDR2 is YSLEER. CDR3 length: 15 residues. The CDR3 bases are TGCGCCAGCAGCCAAGCCCGACAGGGCGGAGAGACCCAGTACTTC. Protein sequence: CASSQARQGGETQYF.

At least ten counts were recorded for this clonotype. The rearrangement links TRBV6-1 to TRBJ1-1; tentative D call: TRBD1 (5 bases). The CDR3 is 13 residues long. The V gene's germline CDR1 is MNHNS and CDR2 SASEGT. V lost 7 bases and J 5 bases, leaving 14 bases between the germline ends. CDR3 bases: TGTGCCAGCATGAGGGGCCGTGGAACTGAAGCTTTCTTT. This gives the protein CASMRGRGTEAFF.

This clonotype was observed a handful of times. The genes are TRBV24-1 and TRBJ1-5; 9 nucleotides align to TRBD1. V shed 4 bases and J 3 bases; nucleotides not matched to a gene: 9. Germline V gives CDR1 KGHDR, CDR2 SFDVKD. This CDR3 is 17 amino acids long. CDR3 DNA: TGTGCCACCAGTGACCCACAGGGGGCAACTGACAATCAGCCCCAGCATTTT. Translating it yields CATSDPQGATDNQPQHF.

There are many counts of this clonotype. This sequence joins TRBV5-1 and TRBJ2-7, with unresolved D. This CDR3 is built from 15 residues. Trimming left V 0 bases short and J 0 bases short, with 10 bases between. Per the germline V gene, CDR1 is SGHRS and CDR2 is YFSETQ. CDR3 bases: TGCGCCAGCAGCTTGGGAGGCCCAAGCTCCTACGAGCAGTACTTC. Encoded protein: CASSLGGPSSYEQYF.

V gene TRBV23-1 combines with J gene TRBJ2-7, with 8 bases lining up with TRBD1. TRBV23-1 is designated an ORF whose function remains uncertain. This CDR3 is 16 amino acids long. Germline trimming cut 9 bases from V and 2 bases from J; bases unmatched to any gene: 15. CDR3 sequence reads: CASIVGTGDLTYEQYF. In DNA, the CDR3 is TGCGCCAGTATAGTGGGGACAGGAGATTTAACCTACGAGCAGTACTTC.

There are a few counts of this clonotype. The J gene is TRBJ2-5, the V gene TRBV12-3 or TRBV12-4; D tentatively fits TRBD1 or TRBD2 (6 bases each). Between the trimmed V and J ends, which lost 3 bases and 5 bases, there was a span of 13 bases. The CDR3 totals 14 residues. The CDR3: CASSFFGGGETQYF. CDR3 DNA sequence: TGTGCCAGCAGTTTCTTCGGGGGCGGCGAGACCCAGTACTTC.

This clonotype was seen many times. The chain uses TRBV9 and TRBJ2-5, with TRBD2 as a possible D gene (6 bases). The CDR3 sequence is 15 residues long. Trimming removed 0 bases at V and 5 bases at J, with 14 bases between. Germline V gene data show CDR1 as SGDLS and CDR2 as YYNGEE. The CDR3 sequence is CASSVGDGSRETQYF. The CDR3 region has the DNA TGTGCCAGCAGCGTAGGGGACGGGAGCCGGGAGACCCAGTACTTC.

This clonotype was seen at least ten times. This chain uses TRBV24-1 with TRBJ2-2, with unresolved D. From germline, CDR1 is KGHDR and CDR2 SFDVKD. Trimming cost V 0 bases and J 5 bases, with 6 bases left between them. CDR3 size: 14 residues. The CDR3 DNA follows: TGTGCCACCAGTGATTTGCACCGGACCGGGGAGCTGTTTTTT. As protein: CATSDLHRTGELFF.

The chain combines TRBV6-1 with TRBJ1-5; 7 positions agree with TRBD1. Germline loops: CDR1 MNHNS, CDR2 SASEGT. The ends lost 6 bases at V and 0 bases at J; junction bases unmatched: 14. This CDR3 is built from 18 residues. The CDR3 DNA is TGTGCCAGCAGCCCTCTGGGGGGACAGCTTTATAGCAATCAGCCCCAGCATTTT. Its translation is CASSPLGGQLYSNQPQHF.

At least ten counts were recorded for this clonotype. The CDR3 DNA is TGTGCCAGCAGGCAGGGCGACAATGAGCAGTTCTTC. The encoded protein is CASRQGDNEQFF. The genes are TRBV12-3 or TRBV12-4 and TRBJ2-1; tentative D call: TRBD1 (5 bases). This CDR3 comprises 12 residues. Trimming left V 6 bases short and J 5 bases short, with 8 bases between.

This clonotype was counted ten times or more. This chain joins TRBV12-3 or TRBV12-4 and TRBJ2-7; D gene unclear. This CDR3 has 13 residues. Trimming pared 1 base from V and 1 base from J, leaving 5 bases between. For the CDR3, the DNA is TGTGCCAGCAGTTTAGACCAATCCTACGAGCAGTACTTC. Translated: CASSLDQSYEQYF.

This clonotype was seen at least ten times. CDR3 loop: CSVKRDNENYGYTF. The CDR3 coding sequence is TGCAGCGTTAAAAGGGACAACGAAAACTATGGCTACACCTTC. The V call is TRBV29-1, the J call TRBJ1-2; weak D call: TRBD1 (6 bases). There are 14 residues in the CDR3. V shed 5 bases and J shed 2 bases, with 15 bases lying between them. Germline-derived CDR1 and CDR2 are SQVTM and ANQGSEA.

This clonotype was detected a few times. J is TRBJ1-1 and V is TRBV12-3 or TRBV12-4, with D hard to call. This CDR3 contains 14 residues. Trimming removed 6 bases from V and 5 bases from J, with 16 bases in between. The CDR3 protein is CASSPAGRETEAFF. CDR3 in DNA: TGTGCCAGCAGCCCCGCCGGACGGGAAACTGAAGCTTTCTTT.

This clonotype was found many times. V is TRBV28 and J is TRBJ1-2; 9 positions agree with TRBD1. CDR3 size: 15 residues. The germline V gene has CDR1 MDHEN and CDR2 SYDVKM. Trimming removed 6 bases from V and 4 bases from J; junction bases left unmatched: 9. The CDR3 region is CASSLLPGQGYGYTF. CDR3 nucleotide sequence: TGTGCCAGCAGCTTACTTCCGGGACAGGGCTATGGCTACACCTTC.

In this sample, this clonotype turned up many times. The V and J genes are TRBV5-1 and TRBJ2-2; 8 nucleotides line up with TRBD2. The CDR3 extends over 15 amino acids. Trimming at V came to 2 bases and at J to 6 bases, leaving 6 bases not matched to a gene. Germline-derived CDR1 and CDR2 are SGHRS and YFSETQ. The CDR3 loop is CASSFLAGHAGELFF. CDR3 DNA sequence: TGCGCCAGCAGCTTCCTAGCGGGTCACGCCGGGGAGCTGTTTTTT.

The chain links TRBV10-2 to TRBJ2-7, with 9 bases that match TRBD2. This CDR3 contains 16 residues. The V gene end was trimmed by 5 bases and the J gene end by 6 bases; junction bases not matched to a gene: 14. CDR1 and CDR2 from the germline V gene are WSHSY and SAAADI. CDR3 sequence reads: CASSQTGSGRWPEQYF. As DNA, the CDR3 is TGCGCCAGCAGTCAAACAGGTAGCGGGAGATGGCCCGAGCAGTACTTC.

With regard to this clonotype: A read error may be the cause here, since a much bigger clone is one base away. The chain combines TRBV28 with TRBJ1-1, with 7 bases matching TRBD1. The CDR3 is made up of 11 amino acids. Germline V gene lookup returns CDR1 MDHEN and CDR2 SYDVKM. CDR3 DNA sequence: TGTGCCAGCAGTCCCGAGACAGGGATAATCTTT. Protein: CASSPETGIIF. Combining the CDR3 with reference TRBV28 and TRBJ1-1 gives the whole variable domain DVKVTQSSRYLVKRTGEKVFLECVQDMDHENMFWYRQDPGLGLRLIYFSYDVKMKEKGDIPEGYSVSREKKERFSLILESASTNQTSMYLCASSPETGIIFGQGTRLTVV.

This clonotype was recorded at least ten times. At one end the junction does not follow the germline gene, possibly because of a read error. This chain uses TRBV11-1 with TRBJ2-3, with D possibly called TRBD1 or TRBD2 (7 bases each). The CDR3 has 18 residues. The germline gives CDR1 SGHAT, CDR2 FQDESV (reference sequence). The CDR3 protein is CASSLAEGAGPSVDTQYF. CDR3 bases: TGTGCCAGCAGCCTAGCGGAGGGGGCAGGCCCCTCCGTAGATACGCAGTATTTT.

The rearrangement joins TRBV19 to TRBJ1-2; D ambiguous. Looked up from germline, CDR1 is LNHDA and CDR2 is SQIVND (reference sequence). The CDR3 length is 12 residues. Deletions cut 4 bases from V and 7 bases from J, with 10 bases between. The CDR3 DNA sequence: TGTGCCAGTAGTAGGCGGCGGACTGGCTACACCTTC. Residues: CASSRRRTGYTF. Combining the CDR3 with reference TRBV19 and TRBJ1-2 gives the whole variable domain DGGITQSPKYLFRKEGQNVTLSCEQNLNHDAMYWYRQDPGQGLRLIYYSQIVNDFQKGDIAEGYSVSREKKESFPLTVTSAQKNPTAFYLCASSRRRTGYTFGSGTRLTVV.

This clonotype was detected ten times or more. V and J are TRBV10-3 and TRBJ2-5, with 11 bases matching TRBD2. V was pared by 6 bases and J by 2 bases, with 2 bases of the junction left unmatched. The CDR3 is made up of 14 amino acids. Germline V gene sequence: CDR1 ENHRY, CDR2 SYGVKD. CDR3 DNA sequence: TGTGCCATCAGACCTAGCGGGGGGCAAGAGACCCAGTACTTC. Encoded protein: CAIRPSGGQETQYF.